This T cell receptor (beta chain) is drawn from a study of blood T cell repertoires in COVID-19. Study background: Italy, Spain and the United States were the sources of the convalescent and acute COVID-19 samples. Sources were T cells, B-cell-depleted T cells, or PBMCs; the material itself was cDNA or gDNA.

Authors' processing steps: By means of reference gene primer amplification, nucleated cell counts were estimated. Generated by immunoSEQ multiplex PCR, the TCRdb table keeps only in-frame clones and is missing some. That table is the source of V, J and clone size, and D and trimming were worked out from the DNA. This sample yields 150,000 to 170,000 clones, of which around three quarters are seen a single time; roughly 1.5% belongs to the top ten. This receptor was taken from a man older than 75 with acute or convalescent COVID-19. Sequencing was done on a sample of peripheral blood.

CDR3 protein: CASRLTGIYGYTF. The CDR3 nucleotides are TGTGCCAGTAGGCTTACAGGGATCTATGGCTACACCTTC. The chain uses TRBV19 and TRBJ1-2, with a tentative D call TRBD1 (6 bases). Germline lookup yields CDR1 LNHDA and CDR2 SQIVND (reference sequence). V gave up 6 bases and J gave up 4 bases, with 12 bases separating them. The CDR3 sequence is 13 residues long.